This T cell receptor (beta chain) was sequenced in a study of CD8 T cells in Susac syndrome. Reverse transcription used about 0.45 to 1 ug RNA and random hexamers. TCRdb independently ran MiXCR on the immunoSEQ multiplex PCR reads; one entry per CDR3 protein. The sample has approximately 280,000 distinct CDR3 sequences; 70% to 90% are singletons. The V gene lost 2 bases and the J gene lost 3 bases, with 11 bases spanning the gap. The CDR3 is made up of 15 amino acids. CDR1 is MNHNS and CDR2 is SASEGT in the germline V gene. This clonotype was picked up a small number of times. The chain links TRBV6-1 to TRBJ2-1; TRBD1 might be the D (5 bases). What was sequenced was CD8+ T cells from PBMCs. This TCR was recovered from a human donor with multiple sclerosis. Written as DNA, the CDR3 is TGTGCCAGCAGTGAATATCTCGACAGCTACAATGAGCAGTTCTTC. It specifies CASSEYLDSYNEQFF.